This T cell receptor (beta chain) was documented in a study of shared clonotypes between healthy human individuals. The table came from immunoSEQ multiplex PCR; TCRdb's copy has only in-frame clones and leaves some out. The data show 2 million to 2.5 million clones, 80% to 95% seen once. This CDR3 spans 15 amino acids. Germline V gene data show CDR1 as MNHEY and CDR2 as SMNVEV (reference sequence). The V end lost 3 bases, the J end lost 3 bases, and 12 bases lay between the germline ends. The source of this sequence is a man aged 18 to 29 in good health. Some clones in this sample may be carry-over from other donors' samples. The specimen sequenced was naive CD4+ T cells from PBMCs. This sample's subset: CD45RA+ positively selected. The chain is built from TRBV27 and TRBJ1-5; D remains unclear. The CDR3 DNA sequence: TGTGCCAGCAGTTTGTACACGCCAGACAATCAGCCCCAGCATTTT. This sequence encodes CASSLYTPDNQPQHF.